This T cell receptor (beta chain) comes out of a study of blood T cell repertoires in COVID-19. Overall study context: COVID-19 samples, acute and convalescent, were from the United States, Italy and Spain. In each case, the material was cDNA or gDNA derived from T cells, B-cell-depleted T cells, or PBMCs.

CDR1 is MNHEY and CDR2 is SVGAGI in the germline V gene. Between the trimmed V and J ends, which lost 0 bases and 0 bases, there was a span of 6 bases. The CDR3 loop spans 15 amino acids. In the original analysis: Amplified reference gene primers provided the basis for estimating nucleated cell counts. Only in-frame clones appear in the TCRdb table, and some are missing; sequencing was by immunoSEQ multiplex PCR. V, J and clone size reflect that table, while D and trimming were determined from the DNA. The repertoire holds over 300,000 clones, with about 90% as singletons. V usage is TRBV6-5 and J usage is TRBJ1-3, with D maybe TRBD1 (5 bases). This clonotype was sampled from a man aged 18 to 30 who had recovered from COVID-19. The sequencing input was peripheral blood. The CDR3 DNA reads TGTGCCAGCAGTTACTCAGGGGACTCTGGAAACACCATATATTTT. The encoded protein is CASSYSGDSGNTIYF.